Listed below are T cell receptor beta chains from one sample, sequenced in a study of cytomegalovirus exposure and HLA in healthy donors. Libraries were prepared by immunoSEQ multiplex PCR; TCRdb keeps only in-frame clonotypes and omits some of them. This sample carries 120,000 to 150,000 clones, just over 85% of them seen once, and the ten largest clones take roughly 7.7%. Source material: PBMCs. Receptor source: a woman aged 18-29 years in good health and CMV-seropositive. The CDR3 runs from the conserved cysteine through the conserved F or W. Fields, in order: V gene, J gene, D gene, clone size, CDR3 DNA, CDR3 protein. D genes are given only for firm matches. Rows may omit the clone size; those that give it use once, few, many or a size class.

v_gene: TRBV11-2; j_gene: TRBJ2-7; d_gene: TRBD2; abundance: .; CDR3nt: TGTGCCAGCAGCCTTGGGGACTACCGTTACGAGCAGTACTTC; CDR3aa: CASSLGDYRYEQYF
v_gene: TRBV7-9; j_gene: TRBJ2-7; d_gene: TRBD2; abundance: .; CDR3nt: TGTGCCAGCAGCTGGAGCGGGAACTACGAGCAGTACTTC; CDR3aa: CASSWSGNYEQYF
v_gene: TRBV28; j_gene: TRBJ1-3; d_gene: .; abundance: .; CDR3nt: TGTGCCAGCACCACGGTGAACTCTGGAAACACCATATATTTT; CDR3aa: CASTTVNSGNTIYF
v_gene: TRBV27; j_gene: TRBJ2-5; d_gene: TRBD2; abundance: .; CDR3nt: TGTGCCAGCAGAGTTTCTACCGGGAGGGCCCAAGAGACCCAGTACTTC; CDR3aa: CASRVSTGRAQETQYF
v_gene: TRBV10-3; j_gene: TRBJ2-5; d_gene: .; abundance: .; CDR3nt: TGTGCCATCAGTCCGGGGGAAGAGACCCAGTACTTC; CDR3aa: CAISPGEETQYF
v_gene: TRBV9; j_gene: TRBJ2-7; d_gene: TRBD1; abundance: few; CDR3nt: TGTGCCAGCAGCGTAGGCCCACAGGGGGACTACGAGCAGTACTTC; CDR3aa: CASSVGPQGDYEQYF
v_gene: TRBV6-5; j_gene: TRBJ2-2; d_gene: .; abundance: .; CDR3nt: TGTGCCAGCAGTTACCGGGGGACCGGGGAGCTGTTTTTT; CDR3aa: CASSYRGTGELFF
v_gene: TRBV18; j_gene: TRBJ1-2; d_gene: TRBD1; abundance: .; CDR3nt: TGTGCCAGCTCACCCGGGACAGATGGCTACACCTTC; CDR3aa: CASSPGTDGYTF
v_gene: TRBV29-1; j_gene: TRBJ2-1; d_gene: TRBD1; abundance: once; CDR3nt: TGCAGCGTTTCGGGACAGGCCTTCAATGAGCAGTTCTTC; CDR3aa: CSVSGQAFNEQFF
v_gene: TRBV7-9; j_gene: TRBJ1-2; d_gene: .; abundance: .; CDR3nt: TGTGCCAGCAGCTTATCAGGGTATCGGAGATATGGCTACACCTTC; CDR3aa: CASSLSGYRRYGYTF
v_gene: TRBV19; j_gene: TRBJ2-1; d_gene: TRBD2; abundance: .; CDR3nt: TGTGCCGCCAGCCTCAGCGGGAGGGCCGGTATAGGTGAGCAGTTCTTC; CDR3aa: CAASLSGRAGIGEQFF
v_gene: TRBV30; j_gene: TRBJ1-1; d_gene: TRBD1; abundance: .; CDR3nt: TGTGCCTGGACTCGACAGGGAGTGAACACTGAAGCTTTCTTT; CDR3aa: CAWTRQGVNTEAFF
v_gene: TRBV7-9; j_gene: TRBJ2-7; d_gene: TRBD2; abundance: few; CDR3nt: TGTGCCAGCAGCCAGACTAGCGGGGAGGCCTACGAGCAGTACTTC; CDR3aa: CASSQTSGEAYEQYF
v_gene: TRBV6-5; j_gene: TRBJ1-3; d_gene: .; abundance: .; CDR3nt: TGTGCCAGCAGTTACCTTTGGCAGGCCTCTGGAAACACCATATATTTT; CDR3aa: CASSYLWQASGNTIYF
v_gene: TRBV5-1; j_gene: TRBJ2-1; d_gene: TRBD1; abundance: .; CDR3nt: TGCGCCAGCAGCTCGCCGGGACAGGGTTACAATGAGCAGTTCTTC; CDR3aa: CASSSPGQGYNEQFF
v_gene: TRBV7-8; j_gene: TRBJ2-5; d_gene: TRBD1; abundance: .; CDR3nt: TGTGCCAGCAGCTTAGGGACAGGGGGTTTGGGGACCCAGTACTTC; CDR3aa: CASSLGTGGLGTQYF
v_gene: TRBV5-4; j_gene: TRBJ1-2; d_gene: TRBD1; abundance: .; CDR3nt: TGTGCCACCCGACAGGGGGCGCTCGGAGCTAACTATGGCTACACCTTC; CDR3aa: CATRQGALGANYGYTF
v_gene: TRBV6-6; j_gene: TRBJ2-7; d_gene: .; abundance: .; CDR3nt: TGTGCCAGCAGTCTCTACGGTTACGAGCAGTACTTC; CDR3aa: CASSLYGYEQYF
v_gene: TRBV6-1; j_gene: TRBJ2-7; d_gene: .; abundance: .; CDR3nt: TGTGCCAGCAGTGATGTAAGAGTCTACGAGCAGTACTTC; CDR3aa: CASSDVRVYEQYF
v_gene: TRBV4-1; j_gene: TRBJ2-4; d_gene: .; abundance: .; CDR3nt: TGCGCCAGCAGCCAATCGGACAGCCTAGCCAAAAACATTCAGTACTTC; CDR3aa: CASSQSDSLAKNIQYF
v_gene: TRBV2; j_gene: TRBJ2-5; d_gene: .; abundance: .; CDR3nt: TGTGCCAGCAGGAAGGACGAGGGGACCCAGTACTTC; CDR3aa: CASRKDEGTQYF
v_gene: TRBV14; j_gene: TRBJ1-5; d_gene: TRBD1; abundance: many; CDR3nt: TGTGCCAGCAGCCAAGTCTTCCGGGACAGGGACGCTCAGCCCCAGCATTTT; CDR3aa: CASSQVFRDRDAQPQHF
v_gene: TRBV28; j_gene: TRBJ2-2; d_gene: TRBD1; abundance: once; CDR3nt: TGTGCCAGCAGTTTGGGGGGACAGGGTGACGGGGAGCTGTTTTTT; CDR3aa: CASSLGGQGDGELFF
v_gene: TRBV5-4; j_gene: TRBJ1-4; d_gene: .; abundance: .; CDR3nt: TGTGCCAGCAGCTTGGGGACAGAGGGGGAAAAACTGTTTTTT; CDR3aa: CASSLGTEGEKLFF
v_gene: TRBV4-3; j_gene: TRBJ2-2; d_gene: TRBD1; abundance: .; CDR3nt: TGCGCCAGCAGACCCCACGCCACCGGGACAGGGACGAACGGGGAGCTGTTTTTT; CDR3aa: CASRPHATGTGTNGELFF
v_gene: TRBV15; j_gene: TRBJ2-2; d_gene: .; abundance: .; CDR3nt: TGTGCCACCAGCAGAGATCGAGCGGCGAACACCGGGGAGCTGTTTTTT; CDR3aa: CATSRDRAANTGELFF
v_gene: TRBV6-1; j_gene: TRBJ2-7; d_gene: TRBD1; abundance: .; CDR3nt: TGTGCCAGCAGTGAACTGGACAGGAACAACTACGAGCAGTACTTC; CDR3aa: CASSELDRNNYEQYF
v_gene: TRBV6-1; j_gene: TRBJ2-7; d_gene: .; abundance: .; CDR3nt: TGTGCCAGCCACTTAAATGACTACGAGCAGTACTTC; CDR3aa: CASHLNDYEQYF
v_gene: TRBV6-5; j_gene: TRBJ2-7; d_gene: TRBD1; abundance: .; CDR3nt: TGTGCCAGCAGTTACGGGCAGGGGGCCTACGAGCAGTACTTC; CDR3aa: CASSYGQGAYEQYF
v_gene: TRBV19; j_gene: TRBJ1-1; d_gene: TRBD1; abundance: .; CDR3nt: TGTGCCAGTACCGACAGGGGGCTGGGGAACACTGAAGCTTTCTTT; CDR3aa: CASTDRGLGNTEAFF
v_gene: TRBV2; j_gene: TRBJ1-1; d_gene: TRBD1; abundance: .; CDR3nt: TGTGCCAGCAATCTGGACAGGGGGTACACTGAAGCTTTCTTT; CDR3aa: CASNLDRGYTEAFF
v_gene: TRBV7-3; j_gene: TRBJ2-3; d_gene: TRBD2; abundance: .; CDR3nt: TGTGCCAGCAGCTTAAGACTAGCGGGGAGCACAGATACGCAGTATTTT; CDR3aa: CASSLRLAGSTDTQYF
v_gene: TRBV7-2; j_gene: TRBJ2-7; d_gene: .; abundance: .; CDR3nt: TGTGCCAGCAGCTTAGCGGGGAGGCACTACGAGCAGTACTTC; CDR3aa: CASSLAGRHYEQYF
v_gene: TRBV30; j_gene: TRBJ2-3; d_gene: .; abundance: .; CDR3nt: TGTGCCTGGACCACGGGACTTTCAGGGGATACGCAGTATTTT; CDR3aa: CAWTTGLSGDTQYF
v_gene: TRBV27; j_gene: TRBJ2-5; d_gene: .; abundance: .; CDR3nt: TGTGCCAGCAGCCCCGGGAGACGGCAAGAGACCCAGTACTTC; CDR3aa: CASSPGRRQETQYF
v_gene: TRBV2; j_gene: TRBJ1-3; d_gene: .; abundance: .; CDR3nt: TGTGCCAGCAGTGAAAGGTCTGGCAGGAAGGGAAACACCATATATTTT; CDR3aa: CASSERSGRKGNTIYF
v_gene: TRBV5-8; j_gene: TRBJ1-2; d_gene: .; abundance: .; CDR3nt: TGTGCCAGCAGCTTGTTCCACCTCGGCTATGGCTACACCTTC; CDR3aa: CASSLFHLGYGYTF
v_gene: TRBV14; j_gene: TRBJ2-7; d_gene: .; abundance: .; CDR3nt: TGTGCCAGCAGCCAAGACGTTTCCTACGAGCAGTACTTC; CDR3aa: CASSQDVSYEQYF
v_gene: TRBV7-3; j_gene: TRBJ2-3; d_gene: .; abundance: .; CDR3nt: TGTGCCAGCAGCCTAGGCCGCACAGATACGCAGTATTTT; CDR3aa: CASSLGRTDTQYF
v_gene: TRBV28; j_gene: TRBJ1-5; d_gene: .; abundance: .; CDR3nt: TGTGCCAGCAGTTCCCGACAGACTTATAGCAATCAGCCCCAGCATTTT; CDR3aa: CASSSRQTYSNQPQHF
v_gene: TRBV4-2; j_gene: TRBJ2-7; d_gene: .; abundance: .; CDR3nt: TGTGCCAGCAGCCAAGATTCCGGGAGCCCTTCCTACGAGCAGTACTTC; CDR3aa: CASSQDSGSPSYEQYF
v_gene: TRBV27; j_gene: TRBJ2-7; d_gene: TRBD2; abundance: .; CDR3nt: TGTGCCAGCAGTTACAGCGGGAGGAGGTCCTACGAGCAGTACTTC; CDR3aa: CASSYSGRRSYEQYF